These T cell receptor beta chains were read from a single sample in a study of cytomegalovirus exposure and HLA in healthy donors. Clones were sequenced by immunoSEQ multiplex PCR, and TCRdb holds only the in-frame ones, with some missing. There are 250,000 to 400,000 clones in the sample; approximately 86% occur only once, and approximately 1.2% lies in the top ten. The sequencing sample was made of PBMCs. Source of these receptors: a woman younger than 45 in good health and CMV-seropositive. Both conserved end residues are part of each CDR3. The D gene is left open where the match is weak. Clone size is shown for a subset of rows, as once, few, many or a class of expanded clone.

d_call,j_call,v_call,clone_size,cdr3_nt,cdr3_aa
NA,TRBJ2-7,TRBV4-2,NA,TGTGCCAGCAGCCAAGAGGGAAAGGGGGGCTACGAGCAGTACTTC,CASSQEGKGGYEQYF
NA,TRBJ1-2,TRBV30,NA,TGTGCCCGATTGGGGAATGGCTACACCTTC,CARLGNGYTF
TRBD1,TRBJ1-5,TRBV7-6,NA,TGTGCCAGCAGCCCGCAGGGGGGAGTCAATCAGCCCCAGCATTTT,CASSPQGGVNQPQHF
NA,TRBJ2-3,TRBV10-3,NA,TGTGCCATCAGTGAGGACCCTCGAGATACGCAGTATTTT,CAISEDPRDTQYF
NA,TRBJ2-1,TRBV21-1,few,TGTGCCAGCAGCAGACCCGGGACCAAGCAGTTCTTC,CASSRPGTKQFF
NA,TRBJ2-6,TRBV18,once,TGTGCCAGCTCATTCGTCCTCCCCCCAAACTCTGGGGCCAACGTCCTGACTTTC,CASSFVLPPNSGANVLTF
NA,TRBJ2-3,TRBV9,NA,TGTGCCAGCAGCGAGACAGATACGCAGTATTTT,CASSETDTQYF
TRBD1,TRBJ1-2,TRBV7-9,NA,TGTGCCAGCAGCCTCGACAGGGCTAACTATGGCTACACCTTC,CASSLDRANYGYTF
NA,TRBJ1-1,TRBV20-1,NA,TGCAGTGCTCTGGGGAACACTGAAGCTTTCTTT,CSALGNTEAFF
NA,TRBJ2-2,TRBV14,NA,TGTGCCAGCAGCCCCCCCGGTGCCGGGGAGCTGTTTTTT,CASSPPGAGELFF
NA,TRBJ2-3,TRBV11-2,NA,TGTGCCAGCAGCTTAGACCGCACAGATACGCAGTATTTT,CASSLDRTDTQYF
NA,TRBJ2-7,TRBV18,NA,TGTGCCAGCTCACCGGGCCGGGGGAGCCAGGAGCAGTACTTC,CASSPGRGSQEQYF
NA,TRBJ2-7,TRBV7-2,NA,TGTGCCAGCAGCAAAAGGAGGGACAGCCTCGAGCAGTACTTC,CASSKRRDSLEQYF
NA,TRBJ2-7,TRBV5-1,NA,TGCGCCAGCAGCTTGAGTGCAGGCTACGAGCAGTACTTC,CASSLSAGYEQYF
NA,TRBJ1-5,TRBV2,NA,TGTGCCAGCAGGGCGGATAGCAATCAGCCCCAGCATTTT,CASRADSNQPQHF
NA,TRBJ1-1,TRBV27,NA,TGTGCCAGCAGTATACTCAGGGGCGCAGGAACTGAAGCTTTCTTT,CASSILRGAGTEAFF
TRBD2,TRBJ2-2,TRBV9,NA,TGTGCCAGCAATCCTAGCGGGCCCGGGGAGCTGTTTTTT,CASNPSGPGELFF
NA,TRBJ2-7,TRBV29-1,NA,TGCAGCGTGTCTAGGGTAAGCTCCTACGAGCAGTACTTC,CSVSRVSSYEQYF
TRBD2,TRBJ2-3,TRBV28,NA,TGTGCCAGCAGTTTATCCTTACCCGGGACTAGAGGAGATACGCAGTATTTT,CASSLSLPGTRGDTQYF
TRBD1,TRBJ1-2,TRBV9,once,TGTGCCACTGGGGGCAGGGGGCATGGCTACACCTTC,CATGGRGHGYTF
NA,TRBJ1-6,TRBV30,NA,TGTGCCTGGAGTGGGGGTCCCTATAATTCACCCCTCCACTTT,CAWSGGPYNSPLHF
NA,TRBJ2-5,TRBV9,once,TGTGCCAGCAGCGTAGGGCAGGGCGTCGAGACCCAGTACTTC,CASSVGQGVETQYF
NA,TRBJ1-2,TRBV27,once,TGTGCCAGCAGTTTTGCGGGGGGTTCTAACTATGGCTACACCTTC,CASSFAGGSNYGYTF
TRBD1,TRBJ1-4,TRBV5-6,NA,TGTGCCAGCAGCTCAACAGGGGGGAGAGGAAAACTGTTTTTT,CASSSTGGRGKLFF
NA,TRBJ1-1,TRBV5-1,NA,TGCGCCAGCAGCTTGGCCGAGGGATTTTCTGGCCTGACCACTGAAGCTTTCTTT,CASSLAEGFSGLTTEAFF
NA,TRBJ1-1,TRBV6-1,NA,TGTGCCAGCAGTGATCGGGGTTCCGTGAACACTGAAGCTTTCTTT,CASSDRGSVNTEAFF
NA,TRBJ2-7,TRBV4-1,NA,TGCGCCAGCAGCCAAGATGAAGCTTGGGAGCAGTACTTC,CASSQDEAWEQYF
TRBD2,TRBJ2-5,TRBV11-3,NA,TGTGCCAGCAGCTTAAGGGGCGGGAGTGAGACCCAGTACTTC,CASSLRGGSETQYF
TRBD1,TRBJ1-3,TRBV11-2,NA,TGTGCCAGCAGCCTGAGTGCCCCGGGACAGAACTCTGGAAACACCATATATTTT,CASSLSAPGQNSGNTIYF
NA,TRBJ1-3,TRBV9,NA,TGTGCCAGCAGCGGAGCGAGCTCTGGAAACACCATATATTTT,CASSGASSGNTIYF
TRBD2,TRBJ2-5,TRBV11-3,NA,TGTGCCAGCAAGCCAGCGGGAGAAGAGACCCAGTACTTC,CASKPAGEETQYF
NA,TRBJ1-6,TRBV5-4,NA,TGTGCCAGCAGCTTGGGGGAGGAAGTCTATAATTCACCCCTCCACTTT,CASSLGEEVYNSPLHF
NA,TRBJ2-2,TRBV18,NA,TGTGCCAGCCCCCCGGACGGAACGAACACCGGGGAGCTGTTTTTT,CASPPDGTNTGELFF
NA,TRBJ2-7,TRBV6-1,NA,TGTGCCAGCAGGGAGTGGGAGTACGAGCAGTACTTC,CASREWEYEQYF
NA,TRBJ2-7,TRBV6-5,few,TGTGCCAGCAGCAGGGACGCCTACGAGCAGTACTTC,CASSRDAYEQYF
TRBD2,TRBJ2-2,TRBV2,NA,TGTGCCAGCAGTGTGACTAGCGGGGCCTTCAACACCGGGGAGCTGTTTTTT,CASSVTSGAFNTGELFF
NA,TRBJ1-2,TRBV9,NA,TGTGCCAGCAGCGTAGGAAGAGGCTATGGCTACACCTTC,CASSVGRGYGYTF
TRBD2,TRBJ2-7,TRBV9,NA,TGTGCCAGCAGCGTAGGGACTAGCGGGGGGGCCATAGGCTACGAGCAGTACTTC,CASSVGTSGGAIGYEQYF
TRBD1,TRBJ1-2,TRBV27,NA,TGTGCCAGCAGTTCAACTATCGGGACAGCTCATAAATATGGCTACACCTTC,CASSSTIGTAHKYGYTF
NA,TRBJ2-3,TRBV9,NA,TGTGCCAGCAGCGTACCAGGGGATCGCCCTAGCACAGATACGCAGTATTTT,CASSVPGDRPSTDTQYF
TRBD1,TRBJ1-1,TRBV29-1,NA,TGCAGCGTTGAAGCGCCACAGGGGGCACTGTACACTGAAGCTTTCTTT,CSVEAPQGALYTEAFF
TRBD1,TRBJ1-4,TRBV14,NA,TGTGCCAGCAGCCGTACTGGGGGACAGACCCTAAATGAAAAACTGTTTTTT,CASSRTGGQTLNEKLFF
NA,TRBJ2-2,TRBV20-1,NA,TGCAGTGCTCCCGCGCCCGGGGAGCTGTTTTTT,CSAPAPGELFF
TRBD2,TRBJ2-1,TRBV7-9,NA,TGTGCCAGCAGCCCGCGACTAGCGGGGGCCAATGAGCAGTTCTTC,CASSPRLAGANEQFF
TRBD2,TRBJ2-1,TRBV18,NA,TGTGCCAGCTCACCAGTTGCACTAGCGGGTGGCAATGAGCAGTTCTTC,CASSPVALAGGNEQFF
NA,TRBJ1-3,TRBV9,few,TGTGCCAGCAGCGTAGTCGACGACTCTGGAAACACCATATATTTT,CASSVVDDSGNTIYF
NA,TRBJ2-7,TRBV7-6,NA,TGTGCCAGCAGCCCACTCCAAGGTTACGAGCAGTACTTC,CASSPLQGYEQYF
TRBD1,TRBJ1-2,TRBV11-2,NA,TGTGCCAGCAGCTTAGATCGGGGACAGGGAGTTGACTATGGCTACACCTTC,CASSLDRGQGVDYGYTF
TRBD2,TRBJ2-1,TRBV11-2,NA,TGTGCCAGCAGCTTAGTCCGACTAGCGGGAGATACCTACAATGAGCAGTTCTTC,CASSLVRLAGDTYNEQFF
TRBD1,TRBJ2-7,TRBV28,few,TGTGCCAGCAGAGCCACAGGGGCGTACGAGCAGTACTTC,CASRATGAYEQYF
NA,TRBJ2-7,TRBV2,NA,TGTGCCAGCACCTCAGGGGGACTGGAGCAGTACTTC,CASTSGGLEQYF
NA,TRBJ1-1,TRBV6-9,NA,TGTGCCAGCAGTTATTCCAAGGTGAACACTGAAGCTTTCTTT,CASSYSKVNTEAFF
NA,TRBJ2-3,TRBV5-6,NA,TGTGCCAGCAGCTTGCTTTCAGATACGCAGTATTTT,CASSLLSDTQYF
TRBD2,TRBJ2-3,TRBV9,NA,TGTGCCAGCAGCGTAGAGATTAGCGGGATGGCAGATACGCAGTATTTT,CASSVEISGMADTQYF
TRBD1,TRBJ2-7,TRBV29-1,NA,TGCAGCGTCACAGGGGTCGGCTACGAGCAGTACTTC,CSVTGVGYEQYF